The T cell receptor (beta chain) described here comes from a study of T cell responses to AZD1222 COVID-19 vaccine. Study-wide findings and caveats: Regions left unmutated in variants are reportedly the target of nearly half of spike-specific TCRs.

As for this clone: Antigen specificity is unknown.

Profiling relied on immunoSEQ multiplex PCR, and the TCRdb table lists in-frame clones only, not all of them. The table has about 130,000 clones, approximately 94% seen once. The input for sequencing was peripheral blood, taken on day 0 of AZD1222 vaccination. The receptor was derived from an adult in good health.

The CDR3 DNA is TGTGCCAGCAGGGGCCTGGTAATCGGGACGGCCGTGAATCAGCCCCAGCATTTT. It specifies CASRGLVIGTAVNQPQHF. The V gene is TRBV28, the J gene TRBJ1-5, with TRBD1 as a possible D gene (5 bases). The CDR3 extends over 18 amino acids. Deletions cut 6 bases from V and 4 bases from J, with 25 bases between. Germline-derived CDR1 and CDR2 are MDHEN and SYDVKM. Full variable domain (rest looked up from reference TRBV28 and TRBJ1-5): DVKVTQSSRYLVKRTGEKVFLECVQDMDHENMFWYRQDPGLGLRLIYFSYDVKMKEKGDIPEGYSVSREKKERFSLILESASTNQTSMYLCASRGLVIGTAVNQPQHFGDGTRLSIL.